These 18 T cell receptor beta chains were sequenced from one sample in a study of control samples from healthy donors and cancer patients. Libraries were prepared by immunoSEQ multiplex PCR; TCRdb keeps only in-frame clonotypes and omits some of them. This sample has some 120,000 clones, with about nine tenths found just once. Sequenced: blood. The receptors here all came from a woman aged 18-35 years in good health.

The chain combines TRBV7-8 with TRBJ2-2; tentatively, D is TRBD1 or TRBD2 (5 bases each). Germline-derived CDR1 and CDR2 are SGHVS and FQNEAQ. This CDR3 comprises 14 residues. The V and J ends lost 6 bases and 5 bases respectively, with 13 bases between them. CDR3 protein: CASRGTARTGELFF. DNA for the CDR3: TGTGCCAGCAGAGGGACGGCGAGAACCGGGGAGCTGTTTTTT.

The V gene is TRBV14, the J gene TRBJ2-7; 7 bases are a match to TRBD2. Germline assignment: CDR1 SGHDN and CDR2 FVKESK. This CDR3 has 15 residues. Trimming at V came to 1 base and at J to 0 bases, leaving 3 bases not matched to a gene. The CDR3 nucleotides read TGTGCCAGCAGCCAAGGGCGGGGGTCCTCCTACGAGCAGTACTTC. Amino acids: CASSQGRGSSYEQYF.

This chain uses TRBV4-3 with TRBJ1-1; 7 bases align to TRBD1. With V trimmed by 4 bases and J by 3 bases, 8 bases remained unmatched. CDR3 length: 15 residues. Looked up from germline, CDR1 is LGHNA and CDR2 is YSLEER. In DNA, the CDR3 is TGCGCCAGCAGCCTACTAGGGGGCAGGGACACTGAAGCTTTCTTT. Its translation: CASSLLGGRDTEAFF.

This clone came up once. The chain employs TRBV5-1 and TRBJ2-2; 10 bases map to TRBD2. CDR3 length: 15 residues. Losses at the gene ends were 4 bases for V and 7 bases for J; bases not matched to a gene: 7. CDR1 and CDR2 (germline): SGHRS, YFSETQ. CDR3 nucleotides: TGCGCCAGCAGCGTCTCCGGGACTAGCGTCGGGGAGCTGTTTTTT. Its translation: CASSVSGTSVGELFF.

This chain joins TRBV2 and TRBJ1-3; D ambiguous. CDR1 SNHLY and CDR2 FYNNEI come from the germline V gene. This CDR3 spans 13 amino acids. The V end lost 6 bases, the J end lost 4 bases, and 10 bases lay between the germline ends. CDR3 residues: CASREDLGNTIYF. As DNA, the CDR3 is TGTGCCAGCAGAGAGGACTTAGGAAACACCATATATTTT. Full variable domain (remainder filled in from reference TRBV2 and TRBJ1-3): EPEVTQTPSHQVTQMGQEVILRCVPISNHLYFYWYRQILGQKVEFLVSFYNNEISEKSEIFDDQFSVERPDGSNFTLKIRSTKLEDSAMYFCASREDLGNTIYFGEGSWLTVV.

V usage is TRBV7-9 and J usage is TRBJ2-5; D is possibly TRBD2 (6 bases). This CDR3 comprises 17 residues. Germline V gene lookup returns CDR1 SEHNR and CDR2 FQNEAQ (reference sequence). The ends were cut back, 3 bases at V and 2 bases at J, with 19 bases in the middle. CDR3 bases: TGTGCCAGCAGCTTCGTCAAATTGGAGGGGCCTCAAGAGACCCAGTACTTC. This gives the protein CASSFVKLEGPQETQYF.

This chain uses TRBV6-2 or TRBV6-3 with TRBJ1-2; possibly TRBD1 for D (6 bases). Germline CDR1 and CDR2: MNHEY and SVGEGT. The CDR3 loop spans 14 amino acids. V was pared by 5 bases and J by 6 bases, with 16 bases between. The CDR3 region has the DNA TGTGCCAGCAGTATGGGGACATCTGGGAATGGCTACACCTTC. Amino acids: CASSMGTSGNGYTF.

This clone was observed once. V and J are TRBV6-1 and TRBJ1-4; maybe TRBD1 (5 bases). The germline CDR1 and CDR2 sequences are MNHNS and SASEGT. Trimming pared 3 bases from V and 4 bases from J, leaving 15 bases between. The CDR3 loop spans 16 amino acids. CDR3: CASSDGSGPFNEKLFF. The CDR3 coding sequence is TGTGCCAGCAGTGATGGTTCAGGGCCCTTTAATGAAAAACTGTTTTTT.

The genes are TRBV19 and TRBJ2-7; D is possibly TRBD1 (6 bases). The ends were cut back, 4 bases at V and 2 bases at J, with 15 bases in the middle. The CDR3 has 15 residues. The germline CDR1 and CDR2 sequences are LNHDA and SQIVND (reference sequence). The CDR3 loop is CASSTTSTGTYEQYF. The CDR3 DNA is TGTGCCAGTAGTACGACGAGTACAGGGACCTACGAGCAGTACTTC.

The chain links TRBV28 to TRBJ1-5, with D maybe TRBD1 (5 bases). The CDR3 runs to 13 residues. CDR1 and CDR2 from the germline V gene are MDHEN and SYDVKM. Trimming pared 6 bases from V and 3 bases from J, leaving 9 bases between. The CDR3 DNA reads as TGTGCCAGCAGACAGGTGAACAATCAGCCCCAGCATTTT. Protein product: CASRQVNNQPQHF.

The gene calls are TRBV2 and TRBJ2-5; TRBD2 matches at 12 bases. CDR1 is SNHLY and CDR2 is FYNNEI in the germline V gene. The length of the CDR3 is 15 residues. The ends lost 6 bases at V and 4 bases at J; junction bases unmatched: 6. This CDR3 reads CASRLLAGGRETQYF. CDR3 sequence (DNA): TGTGCCAGCAGGCTTCTAGCGGGGGGGCGAGAGACCCAGTACTTC.

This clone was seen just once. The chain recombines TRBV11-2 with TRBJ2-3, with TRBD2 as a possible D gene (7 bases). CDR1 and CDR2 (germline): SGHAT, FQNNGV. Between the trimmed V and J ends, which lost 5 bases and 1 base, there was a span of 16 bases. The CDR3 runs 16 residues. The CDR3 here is CASSPPRGRGTDTQYF. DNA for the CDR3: TGTGCCAGCAGCCCACCGAGGGGGAGGGGCACAGATACGCAGTATTTT.

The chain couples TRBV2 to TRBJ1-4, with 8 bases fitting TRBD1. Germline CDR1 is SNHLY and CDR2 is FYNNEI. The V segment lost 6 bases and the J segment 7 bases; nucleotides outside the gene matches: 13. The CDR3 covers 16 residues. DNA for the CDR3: TGTGCCAGCAGCCTCCGAAGAGGACAGGGAGGTGAAAAACTGTTTTTT. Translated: CASSLRRGQGGEKLFF.

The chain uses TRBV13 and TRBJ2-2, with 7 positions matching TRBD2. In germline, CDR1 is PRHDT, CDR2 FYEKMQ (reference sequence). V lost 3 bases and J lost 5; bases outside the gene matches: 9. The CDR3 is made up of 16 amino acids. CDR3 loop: CASSFRTRGFTGELFF. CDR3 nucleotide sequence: TGTGCCAGCAGCTTTAGGACTAGAGGGTTTACCGGGGAGCTGTTTTTT.

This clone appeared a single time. The CDR3 DNA follows: TGTGCCAGCAGCCCGGAGGGACTGATGTCCACTGAAGCTTTCTTT. Amino acid sequence: CASSPEGLMSTEAFF. V usage is TRBV5-5 and J usage is TRBJ1-1; the D gene is possibly TRBD1 (5 bases). The CDR3 contains 15 residues. V gave up 4 bases and J gave up 4 bases, with 17 bases separating them. Germline assignment: CDR1 SGHKS and CDR2 YYEKEE (reference sequence).

Written as DNA, the CDR3 is TGTGCCACCAACAGGTATAAGGTCAATTCACCCCTCCACTTT. Translation: CATNRYKVNSPLHF. The rearrangement links TRBV6-5 to TRBJ1-6, with D possibly being TRBD1 (5 bases). V shed 10 bases and J shed 7 bases, with 17 bases lying between them. The CDR3 contains 14 residues. Germline CDR1 MNHEY, CDR2 SVGAGI.

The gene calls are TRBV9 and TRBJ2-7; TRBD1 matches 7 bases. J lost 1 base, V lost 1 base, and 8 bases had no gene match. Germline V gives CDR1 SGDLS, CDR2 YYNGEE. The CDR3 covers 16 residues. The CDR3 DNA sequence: TGTGCCAGCAGCGTAAAGCCCGGGACAGCTTCCTACGAGCAGTACTTC. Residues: CASSVKPGTASYEQYF. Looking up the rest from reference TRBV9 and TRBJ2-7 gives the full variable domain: DSGVTQTPKHLITATGQRVTLRCSPRSGDLSVYWYQQSLDQGLQFLIQYYNGEERAKGNILERFSAQQFPDLHSELNLSSLELGDSALYFCASSVKPGTASYEQYFGPGTRLTVT.

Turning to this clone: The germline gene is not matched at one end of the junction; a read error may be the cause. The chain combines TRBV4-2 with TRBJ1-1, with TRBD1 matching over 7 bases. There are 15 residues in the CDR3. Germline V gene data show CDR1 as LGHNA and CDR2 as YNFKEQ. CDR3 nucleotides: TGTGCCAGCAGCGAAGAGACAGGGAGGAACACTGAAGCTTTCTTT. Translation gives CASSEETGRNTEAFF.